This T cell receptor (beta chain) was identified during a study of blood T cell repertoires in COVID-19. As for the study in general: Researchers got acute and convalescent COVID-19 samples from the United States, Italy and Spain. PBMCs, B-cell-depleted T cells, or T cells were the source of the cDNA or gDNA that made up the material.

Germline CDR1 LNHDA, CDR2 SQIVND (reference sequence). The CDR3 has 15 residues. The germline V and J ends were trimmed by 3 bases and 4 bases, with 13 bases remaining between them. Sequencing used immunoSEQ multiplex PCR; TCRdb keeps in-frame clones, though not all of them. Among roughly 150,000 clones listed, 70% to 90% were seen once. Sequencing input: peripheral blood. This chain links TRBV19 with TRBJ1-5; a possible D gene is TRBD1 (5 bases). The receptor was isolated from a woman of 80 years or more with COVID-19, enrolled during active disease. The CDR3 here is CASSIGGFGNQPQHF. The CDR3 coding sequence is TGTGCCAGTAGTATCGGGGGATTTGGTAATCAGCCCCAGCATTTT.